A single sample gave rise to the 28 T cell receptor beta chains below, sequenced in a study of sequential checkpoint blockade in melanoma. Assay: immunoSEQ multiplex PCR; the TCRdb copy retains only in-frame clones and omits some. The repertoire holds under 45,000 clones, with almost 85% as singletons. The treatment here: randomized to nivolumab then ipilimumab (arm A) or the reverse (arm B). The sample consisted of CD8+ T cells sorted from blood (inferred from file names), taken from a patient given nivolumab and ipilimumab in sequence. These TCRs come from a human donor with melanoma.

This rearrangement joins TRBV21-1 to TRBJ2-7; the table's D call TRBD2 went unverified against the DNA. TRBV21-1 is reported as a pseudogene. The CDR3 covers 16 residues. The CDR3 sequence: CASRGVAGTTSYEQYF. The CDR3 nucleotides read TGTGCCAGCCGAGGAGTTGCGGGGACGACTTCCTACGAGCAGTACTTC.

The chain uses TRBV10-2 and TRBJ2-5, with TRBD2 matching 7 bases. The CDR3 spans 12 residues. Per germline, CDR1 WSHSY and CDR2 SAAADI. Trimming at V came to 9 bases and at J to 5 bases, leaving 6 bases not matched to a gene. In DNA form, the CDR3 reads TGCGCCAGTCGTACAGCGGGGGAGACCCAGTACTTC. Protein product: CASRTAGETQYF.

The chain uses TRBV2 and TRBJ1-1; D is perhaps TRBD1 (5 bases). Trimming took off 10 bases at V and 0 bases at J, with 21 bases between the two ends. Per germline, CDR1 SNHLY and CDR2 FYNNEI. The CDR3 has 16 residues. The CDR3 sequence: CANASLRGGVNTEAFF. The CDR3 bases are TGTGCCAACGCCAGCTTAAGGGGCGGCGTGAACACTGAAGCTTTCTTT.

This clone appeared a single time. The rearrangement uses TRBV13 and TRBJ2-1, with 9 bases identical to TRBD2. There are 18 residues in the CDR3. Losses at the gene ends were 4 bases for V and 0 bases for J; bases not matched to a gene: 10. Per the germline V gene, CDR1 is PRHDT and CDR2 is FYEKMQ (reference sequence). CDR3 in DNA: TGTGCCAGCAGCTCAGAATACCTTAGCGGGAGCTCCTACAATGAGCAGTTCTTC. It specifies CASSSEYLSGSSYNEQFF.

CDR3 amino acids: CASSLGQTYYEQYF. As DNA, the CDR3 is TGTGCCAGCAGCTTAGGACAGACTTATTACGAGCAGTACTTC. V usage is TRBV7-8 and J usage is TRBJ2-7; TRBD1 might be the D (5 bases). The CDR3 has 14 amino acids. V lost 1 base and J lost 4, with 11 bases in between. In germline, CDR1 is SGHVS, CDR2 FQNEAQ. Drawing the rest from reference TRBV7-8 and TRBJ2-7, the complete variable domain is GAGVSQSPRYKVAKRGQDVALRCDPISGHVSLFWYQQALGQGPEFLTYFQNEAQLDKSGLPSDRFFAERPEGSVSTLKIQRTQQEDSAVYLCASSLGQTYYEQYFGPGTRLTVT.

The chain employs TRBV2 and TRBJ2-7; possibly TRBD2 for D (6 bases). This CDR3 region has 15 residues. V was clipped by 8 bases and J by 0 bases, with 17 bases between them. CDR1 is SNHLY and CDR2 is FYNNEI in the germline V gene. The DNA for the CDR3 is TGTGCCAGCCCCCCGGTGGAGGGAAGCTCCTACGAGCAGTACTTC. This translates into CASPPVEGSSYEQYF.

The gene calls are TRBV13 and TRBJ2-3, with 7 bases aligning to TRBD2. The V gene's germline CDR1 is PRHDT and CDR2 FYEKMQ (reference sequence). J lost 5 bases, V lost 5 bases, and 13 bases had no gene match. The CDR3 covers 16 residues. The DNA for the CDR3 is TGTGCCAGCAGCACACGCGGGGGTCACGAAGTAGATACGCAGTATTTT. Protein: CASSTRGGHEVDTQYF.

This rearrangement joins TRBV9 to TRBJ2-3; tentatively, D is TRBD2 (6 bases). Trimming removed 2 bases at V and 2 bases at J, with 18 bases between. Germline CDR1 reads SGDLS; CDR2 reads YYNGEE. The CDR3 loop spans 17 amino acids. CDR3 nucleotides: TGTGCCAGCAGCGTCGCTTTCAGAGGCGGGGACACAGATACGCAGTATTTT. Its translation is CASSVAFRGGDTDTQYF.

The genes are TRBV2 and TRBJ2-3; no clear D gene. The V end lost 7 bases, the J end lost 6 bases, and 8 bases lay between the germline ends. The germline V gene encodes CDR1 SNHLY and CDR2 FYNNEI. This CDR3 has 11 amino acids. The CDR3 sequence is CASNGGDTQYF. The CDR3 nucleotides read TGTGCCAGCAATGGCGGCGATACGCAGTATTTT.

The chain couples TRBV5-1 to TRBJ2-6, with 8 bases that match TRBD2. Unmatched junction bases numbered 0, after V lost 2 bases and J lost 2 bases. Germline V gene sequence: CDR1 SGHRS, CDR2 YFSETQ. The CDR3 length is 15 residues. This CDR3 reads CASSLAGAGANVLTF. The CDR3 DNA sequence: TGCGCCAGCAGCTTAGCGGGGGCTGGGGCCAACGTCCTGACTTTC.

This rearrangement joins TRBV9 to TRBJ2-2; 7 bases align to TRBD1. Losses at the gene ends were 3 bases for V and 0 bases for J; bases not matched to a gene: 5. The germline gives CDR1 SGDLS, CDR2 YYNGEE. This CDR3 region has 16 residues. Here the CDR3 reads CASSATGTANTGELFF. The CDR3 nucleotides read TGTGCCAGCAGCGCAACCGGGACAGCGAACACCGGGGAGCTGTTTTTT. Drawing the rest from reference TRBV9 and TRBJ2-2, the complete variable domain is DSGVTQTPKHLITATGQRVTLRCSPRSGDLSVYWYQQSLDQGLQFLIQYYNGEERAKGNILERFSAQQFPDLHSELNLSSLELGDSALYFCASSATGTANTGELFFGEGSRLTVL.

J is TRBJ2-7 and V is TRBV10-3, with 7 bases lining up with TRBD2. Germline V gives CDR1 ENHRY, CDR2 SYGVKD. This CDR3 has 14 residues. V trimming: 6 bases; J trimming: 2 bases; junction bases outside the gene matches: 7. CDR3 amino acids: CAIRAGTTAYEQYF. The CDR3 coding sequence is TGTGCCATCAGAGCCGGGACTACCGCCTACGAGCAGTACTTC.

The chain carries TRBV27 and TRBJ2-7; D ambiguous. V lost 3 bases, J lost 4 bases, and 10 bases lay in between. Germline CDR1 and CDR2: MNHEY and SMNVEV (reference sequence). The CDR3 runs to 13 residues. The CDR3 loop is CASSFYPSYEQYF. In DNA form, the CDR3 reads TGTGCCAGCAGTTTCTACCCCTCATACGAGCAGTACTTC.

The V and J genes are TRBV19 and TRBJ1-1; D might be TRBD1 (5 bases). V was trimmed by 2 bases and J by 5 bases, leaving 9 bases between them. There are 13 residues in the CDR3. Germline CDR1 reads LNHDA; CDR2 reads SQIVND (reference sequence). In nucleotides, the CDR3 is TGTGCCAGTAGTATAACGGAGGGGACTGAAGCTTTCTTT. It yields the protein CASSITEGTEAFF.

The DNA of the CDR3 is TGCGCCAGCAGCGCGGACGGGAACTCTGGAAACACCATATATTTT. Protein: CASSADGNSGNTIYF. The V gene is TRBV5-1, the J gene TRBJ1-3; D not resolved. The CDR3 covers 15 residues. Trimming stripped 4 bases from V and 0 bases from J, with 11 bases between. Per germline, CDR1 SGHRS and CDR2 YFSETQ.

This chain connects TRBV7-8 to TRBJ2-5; D possibly corresponds to TRBD2 (6 bases). The end of the DNA fits TRBJ2-7 better, so the J call may be wrong. Germline loops: CDR1 SGHVS, CDR2 FQNEAQ. The CDR3 loop spans 13 amino acids. For the CDR3, the DNA is TGTGCCAGCAGGGCGGGGAGCTCCTACGAGCAGTACTTC. Amino acids: CASRAGSSYEQYF.

The chain combines TRBV5-1 with TRBJ1-1, with D perhaps matching TRBD1 (5 bases). CDR1 is SGHRS, CDR2 YFSETQ, per germline. The CDR3 extends over 14 amino acids. The V end was cut by 5 bases, the J end by 0 bases, with 11 bases between. The chain's CDR3 is CASRTDDMNTEAFF. For the CDR3, the DNA is TGCGCCAGCAGGACAGACGACATGAACACTGAAGCTTTCTTT.

This chain connects TRBV13 to TRBJ2-7, with 9 bases aligning to TRBD2. CDR1 is PRHDT and CDR2 is FYEKMQ in the germline V gene (reference sequence). The trim removed 0 bases at V and 7 bases at J, leaving 1 base unmatched. The CDR3 runs 13 residues. This chain's CDR3 is CASSLGTSGEQYF. DNA for the CDR3: TGTGCCAGCAGCTTAGGGACTAGCGGAGAGCAGTACTTC.

This rearrangement joins TRBV28 to TRBJ2-3; 8 bases align to TRBD1. The CDR3 totals 16 residues. V shed 5 bases, J shed 3 bases, and the junction held 10 bases outside the gene matches. Germline CDR1 is MDHEN and CDR2 is SYDVKM. This CDR3 reads CASSPQQGDKTDTQYF. CDR3 bases: TGTGCCAGCAGTCCACAACAGGGGGATAAAACAGATACGCAGTATTTT. The full variable domain, in which reference TRBV28 and TRBJ2-3 provide the parts outside the CDR3, is DVKVTQSSRYLVKRTGEKVFLECVQDMDHENMFWYRQDPGLGLRLIYFSYDVKMKEKGDIPEGYSVSREKKERFSLILESASTNQTSMYLCASSPQQGDKTDTQYFGPGTRLTVL.

This clone was observed a few times. The V and J genes are TRBV7-9 and TRBJ2-2, with D possibly TRBD1 on 5 matching bases. Germline-derived CDR1 and CDR2 are SEHNR and FQNEAQ (reference sequence). The CDR3 runs 16 residues. The V end was cut by 7 bases, the J end by 1 base, with 16 bases between. In nucleotides, the CDR3 is TGTGCCAGCACTCCCCGATCTGGACAGAACACCGGGGAGCTGTTTTTT. Translating it yields CASTPRSGQNTGELFF.

The V and J genes are TRBV6-4 and TRBJ1-1; D is perhaps TRBD1 (6 bases). CDR1 is MRHNA, CDR2 SNTAGT, per germline. This CDR3 contains 14 residues. Trimming removed 6 bases from V and 3 bases from J, with 14 bases in between. For the CDR3, the DNA is TGTGCCAGCAGCCACAGGGCCTCTGACACTGAAGCTTTCTTT. It translates to CASSHRASDTEAFF.

CDR3 sequence (DNA): TGCGCCAGCAGCCATGCCGAGTACACCGGGGAGCTGTTTTTT. This sequence encodes CASSHAEYTGELFF. The chain recombines TRBV4-1 with TRBJ2-2, with D hard to call. CDR3 length: 14 amino acids. The germline V gene has CDR1 MGHRA and CDR2 YSYEKL. V was pared by 3 bases and J by 3 bases, with 8 bases between.

The chain has TRBV28 and TRBJ1-1; 7 bases fit TRBD1. CDR1 is MDHEN, CDR2 SYDVKM, per germline. J was trimmed by 4 bases and V by 6 bases; bases with no gene match: 5. This CDR3 has 13 residues. CDR3 in DNA: TGTGCCAGCAGCCAGACAGGGAGCACTGAAGCTTTCTTT. Translated: CASSQTGSTEAFF.

The chain uses TRBV28 and TRBJ1-1; 7 nucleotides agree with TRBD1. J was trimmed by 7 bases and V by 2 bases; bases with no gene match: 4. The CDR3 is made up of 13 amino acids. Germline V gives CDR1 MDHEN, CDR2 SYDVKM. This CDR3 is CASSLTGEDEAFF. The CDR3 nucleotides are TGTGCCAGCAGTTTAACAGGGGAGGATGAAGCTTTCTTT.

The V call is TRBV19, the J call TRBJ1-5, with unresolved D. V was pared by 7 bases and J by 4 bases, with 11 bases between. Per germline, CDR1 LNHDA and CDR2 SQIVND (reference sequence). The CDR3 consists of 13 residues. Written as DNA, the CDR3 is TGTGCCAGTACGTCCTCGGGGAATCAGCCCCAGCATTTT. Its translation: CASTSSGNQPQHF.

This sequence joins TRBV27 and TRBJ1-2, with 8 positions matching TRBD1. Germline CDR1 reads MNHEY; CDR2 reads SMNVEV (reference sequence). V shed 5 bases and J 8 bases; nucleotides not matched to a gene: 7. The CDR3 has 13 amino acids. CDR3 bases: TGTGCCAGCAGTCCCGCAGGGGGCCCGGGCTACACCTTC. Its translation: CASSPAGGPGYTF.

This rearrangement joins TRBV30 to TRBJ2-2; 9 nucleotides agree with TRBD2. V gave up 4 bases and J gave up 3 bases; unmatched junction bases: 9. Germline V CDR1 and CDR2: GTSNPN, SVGIG (reference sequence). This CDR3 region has 16 residues. The CDR3 nucleotides are TGTGCCTGGATTCCGGTAGCGGGGGCGTACACCGGGGAGCTGTTTTTT. It codes for CAWIPVAGAYTGELFF.

The rearrangement joins TRBV6-1 to TRBJ1-6; 8 bases agree with TRBD1. Per germline, CDR1 MNHNS and CDR2 SASEGT. With V trimmed by 2 bases and J by 8 bases, 8 bases remained unmatched. This CDR3 region has 16 residues. The CDR3 DNA follows: TGTGCCAGCAGTGAACGACCGGGACAGGCCTATTCACCCCTCCACTTT. Translated, it gives CASSERPGQAYSPLHF.